The sequence of this T cell receptor beta chain was determined in a study of T-cell reconstitution after alpha-beta-depleted transplantation in children. The TCRbeta library incorporated unique molecular identifiers. Each CDR3 protein gets one entry after TCRdb re-called the PCR reads with MiXCR. The sample has 200,000 to 250,000 distinct CDR3 sequences, approximately 12% seen once. This clonotype was seen ten or more times. The junction had 5 bases not matched to a gene; V was cut back by 0 bases and J by 2 bases. From germline, CDR1 is MNHNS and CDR2 SASEGT. This CDR3 contains 16 residues. The genes are TRBV6-1 and TRBJ2-5, with 8 positions matching TRBD2. Material: PBMCs from the stem cell graft donor, obtained from the stem cell graft. The clonotype originates from a human donor who donated a stem cell graft to a child with acute lymphoblastic leukemia. CDR3 sequence: CASSEATGGIQETQYF. In nucleotides, the CDR3 is TGTGCCAGCAGTGAAGCTACGGGGGGGATACAAGAGACCCAGTACTTC.